One and the same sample provided the 24 T cell receptor beta chains below, sequenced in a study of blood T cells in healthy people across ages. The authors ran a second PCR of about 7 to 12 cycles using a sample-barcoded 5' primer and a J-beta primer mix. TCRdb reprocessed the 5' RACE reads with MiXCR, giving one entry per CDR3 protein. Counted here are over 600,000 distinct CDR3 sequences, less than 60% occurring once; the ten biggest clones make up roughly 18%. Input material: blood. These receptors all come from a man at least 80 years old in good health.

This chain connects TRBV29-1 to TRBJ2-2; D gene ambiguous. CDR3 length equals 13 residues. Germline V CDR1 and CDR2: SQVTM, ANQGSEA. V lost 7 bases and J lost 2, with 11 bases in between. CDR3 amino acids: CSGREINTGELFF. The CDR3, as DNA: TGCAGCGGGCGCGAGATAAACACCGGGGAGCTGTTTTTT.

This clonotype was counted a few times. The rearrangement uses TRBV20-1 and TRBJ2-4; D unclear. The CDR3 runs 13 residues. CDR1 and CDR2 from the germline V gene are DFQATT and SNEGSKA (reference sequence). Trimming shortened V by 1 base and J by 0 bases, and 4 bases separated the two germline ends. CDR3 in DNA: TGCAGTGCTAGAGCTGTAGCCAAAAACATTCAGTACTTC. Amino acid sequence: CSARAVAKNIQYF.

This chain joins TRBV20-1 and TRBJ1-6; TRBD1 agrees at 8 bases. The length of the CDR3 is 15 residues. V shed 1 base, J shed 11 bases, and the junction held 10 bases outside the gene matches. The germline V gene has CDR1 DFQATT and CDR2 SNEGSKA (reference sequence). This CDR3 is CSARARDRGWAPLHF. CDR3 in DNA: TGCAGTGCTAGAGCTCGAGACAGGGGCTGGGCACCCCTCCACTTT.

This clonotype was seen only once. This clone may be a read error of a much larger clone one base away. The rearrangement links TRBV29-1 to TRBJ1-5; no definite D call. The germline CDR1 and CDR2 sequences are SQVTM and ANQGSEA. This CDR3 comprises 14 residues. V was clipped by 4 bases and J by 0 bases, with 10 bases between them. CDR3 bases: TGCAGCGTTGCCGACGTATATAGCAATCAGCCCCAGCATTTT. It yields the protein CSVADVYSNQPQHF.

This clonotype came up many times. The V and J genes are TRBV6-2 or TRBV6-3 and TRBJ2-1, with TRBD1 matching 11 bases. Unmatched junction bases numbered 17, after V lost 7 bases and J lost 9 bases. This CDR3 comprises 17 residues. Looked up from germline, CDR1 is MNHEY and CDR2 is SVGEGT. CDR3 in DNA: TGTGCCAGCACCGCAGCTAGTCGGACAGGGGGCCGCGCTGAGCAGTTCTTC. As protein: CASTAASRTGGRAEQFF.

The chain joins TRBV20-1 to TRBJ2-7, with 9 bases identical to TRBD2. The CDR3 is 14 residues long. Germline values: CDR1 DFQATT, CDR2 SNEGSKA (reference sequence). The J segment lost 3 bases and the V segment lost 6 bases, leaving 9 bases of the junction unmatched. The CDR3 region has the DNA TGCAGTGCCGACTGGGCGGGAGGGCACTACGAGCAGTACTTC. Protein sequence: CSADWAGGHYEQYF.

The V call is TRBV6-5, the J call TRBJ1-4, with no clear D. In germline, CDR1 is MNHEY, CDR2 SVGAGI. V lost 0 bases and J lost 11, with 16 bases in between. This CDR3 region has 15 residues. DNA for the CDR3: TGTGCCAGCAGTTACTCGCGGGAGGTCGCCACCAAACTGTTTTTT. Its translation: CASSYSREVATKLFF.

About this clonotype: The junction and the germline gene differ at one end; a read error may be behind it. This chain uses TRBV11-2 with TRBJ2-3, with a possible D match to TRBD2 (6 bases). Germline CDR1 reads SGHAT; CDR2 reads FQNNGV. This CDR3 has 16 amino acids. The CDR3 spells CASSLEHRGSQSTQYF. DNA of the CDR3: TGTGCCAGCAGTTTAGAGCACCGGGGGAGCCAGAGTACGCAGTATTTT.

This clonotype was seen more than once but under ten times. This chain joins TRBV24-1 and TRBJ2-3; tentative D call: TRBD1 (6 bases). CDR1 and CDR2 from the germline V gene are KGHDR and SFDVKD. The V end was cut by 3 bases, the J end by 0 bases, with 12 bases between. The CDR3 covers 16 residues. CDR3 sequence (DNA): TGTGCCACCAGTGATCCCCGGACAGCTAGCACAGATACGCAGTATTTT. It specifies CATSDPRTASTDTQYF.

In this sample, this clonotype turned up many times. The chain couples TRBV29-1 to TRBJ2-3; TRBD1 matches at 8 bases. Germline CDR1 SQVTM, CDR2 ANQGSEA. The CDR3 is 13 amino acids. CDR3 sequence (DNA): TGCAGTGCCACGGACAGGGCAAGAGATACGCAGTATTTT. Protein product: CSATDRARDTQYF.

This clonotype was found a few times. The chain is built from TRBV4-3 and TRBJ2-5; 10 bases agree with TRBD2. The CDR3 sequence is 16 residues long. The V segment lost 3 bases and the J segment 2 bases; nucleotides outside the gene matches: 6. Looked up from germline, CDR1 is LGHNA and CDR2 is YSLEER. The CDR3 is CASSQNLAGVQETQYF. CDR3 nucleotides: TGCGCCAGCAGCCAGAATCTAGCGGGAGTACAAGAGACCCAGTACTTC.

The chain links TRBV20-1 to TRBJ2-5; D possibly corresponds to TRBD1 (6 bases). CDR1 is DFQATT and CDR2 is SNEGSKA in the germline V gene (reference sequence). V shed 2 bases and J shed 2 bases, with 18 bases lying between them. The CDR3 extends over 16 amino acids. The CDR3 DNA follows: TGCAGTGCTAGACCCCGCTTAGGGACATATCAAGAGACCCAGTACTTC. Translated: CSARPRLGTYQETQYF.

The CDR3 region is CASSAVLETGNEQFF. CDR3 DNA sequence: TGTGCCAGCTCAGCCGTGCTAGAAACGGGCAATGAGCAGTTCTTC. The chain has TRBV18 and TRBJ2-1, with D hard to call. Per the germline V gene, CDR1 is KGHSH and CDR2 is LQKENI. CDR3 length equals 15 residues. V was shortened by 5 bases and J by 6 bases, with 17 bases between the two germline ends. Supplemented by reference TRBV18 and TRBJ2-1, the full variable domain reads NAGVMQNPRHLVRRRGQEARLRCSPMKGHSHVYWYRQLPEEGLKFMVYLQKENIIDESGMPKERFSAEFPKEGPSILRIQQVVRGDSAAYFCASSAVLETGNEQFFGPGTRLTVL.

The chain carries TRBV5-1 and TRBJ2-7, with a possible D match to TRBD2 (5 bases). Near its end, the DNA agrees better with TRBJ2-5, so the J call may be wrong. The V gene's germline CDR1 is SGHRS and CDR2 YFSETQ. The CDR3 length is 14 residues. CDR3 amino acids: CASSLAAEVGTQYF. As DNA, the CDR3 is TGCGCCAGCAGCTTGGCAGCGGAGGTGGGGACCCAGTACTTC.

This clonotype has only a few counts. This chain links TRBV28 with TRBJ2-1; 9 bases are a match to TRBD2. The CDR3 is 15 amino acids. Germline CDR1 is MDHEN and CDR2 is SYDVKM. V gave up 8 bases and J gave up 7 bases; unmatched junction bases: 12. The CDR3 nucleotides read TGTGCCAGCCTAGCGTGGGGCGGGAGGGGAAATGAGCAGTTCTTC. This codes for CASLAWGGRGNEQFF.

The rearrangement joins TRBV20-1 to TRBJ2-7; D gene uncertain. This CDR3 is built from 11 residues. Germline CDR1 DFQATT, CDR2 SNEGSKA (reference sequence). The DNA of the CDR3 is TGCAAAATATTAGGTTTCGATGAGCAGTACTTC. It is translated as CKILGFDEQYF.

This sequence joins TRBV5-1 and TRBJ2-7; D is uncertain. CDR1 SGHRS and CDR2 YFSETQ come from the germline V gene. Trimming pared 0 bases from V and 0 bases from J, leaving 13 bases between. This CDR3 spans 16 amino acids. The DNA for the CDR3 is TGCGCCAGCAGCTTGGATGGGGTTGTCGGCTCCTACGAGCAGTACTTC. This encodes CASSLDGVVGSYEQYF.

The chain has TRBV28 and TRBJ1-2; possibly TRBD1 for D (5 bases). The germline V gene has CDR1 MDHEN and CDR2 SYDVKM. Trimming removed 6 bases from V and 3 bases from J, with 8 bases in between. This CDR3 is 12 amino acids long. CDR3 DNA sequence: TGTGCCAGCAGGGAGGGGCACTATGGCTACACCTTC. This gives the protein CASREGHYGYTF.

The chain joins TRBV10-3 to TRBJ2-5; D may be TRBD1 or TRBD2 (5 bases each). Germline V CDR1 and CDR2: ENHRY, SYGVKD. CDR3 length: 15 amino acids. V was shortened by 4 bases and J by 13 bases, with 25 bases between the two germline ends. The CDR3: CAISASDDKRGERYF. CDR3 DNA sequence: TGTGCCATCAGTGCCTCTGATGACAAACGAGGGGAGCGGTACTTC.

The gene calls are TRBV27 and TRBJ2-1, with 10 bases aligning to TRBD2. Looked up from germline, CDR1 is MNHEY and CDR2 is SMNVEV (reference sequence). This CDR3 region has 18 residues. V shed 2 bases and J 6 bases; nucleotides not matched to a gene: 13. CDR3 residues: CASSLRSSRVAGGNEQFF. For the CDR3, the DNA is TGTGCCAGCAGTTTACGATCATCCCGGGTAGCGGGAGGCAATGAGCAGTTCTTC.

This clonotype has just a few counts. The chain combines TRBV7-3 with TRBJ2-1, with a tentative D call TRBD2 (6 bases). The CDR3 has 16 amino acids. The germline V and J ends were trimmed by 2 bases and 0 bases, with 11 bases remaining between them. The germline V gene has CDR1 SGHTA and CDR2 FQGTGA. CDR3 in amino acids: CASSLEAGFSYNEQFF. The CDR3 DNA is TGTGCCAGCAGCTTAGAGGCGGGATTCTCCTACAATGAGCAGTTCTTC.

This clonotype was counted only a few times. The V gene is TRBV28, the J gene TRBJ2-1; 12 bases agree with TRBD2. Germline V CDR1 and CDR2: MDHEN, SYDVKM. CDR3 length: 17 residues. V was pared by 3 bases and J by 0 bases, with 3 bases of the junction left unmatched. The CDR3 here is CASSFLAGGSSYNEQFF. The CDR3 DNA reads TGTGCCAGCAGTTTTCTAGCGGGAGGGAGCTCCTACAATGAGCAGTTCTTC. Variable domain in full (rest from reference TRBV28 and TRBJ2-1): DVKVTQSSRYLVKRTGEKVFLECVQDMDHENMFWYRQDPGLGLRLIYFSYDVKMKEKGDIPEGYSVSREKKERFSLILESASTNQTSMYLCASSFLAGGSSYNEQFFGPGTRLTVL.

V usage is TRBV28 and J usage is TRBJ2-1; possibly TRBD1 for D (5 bases). The CDR3 length is 11 residues. V was cut by 3 bases and J by 10 bases, with 7 bases left in between. Germline assignment: CDR1 MDHEN and CDR2 SYDVKM. CDR3 sequence: CASSFHREQFF. DNA of the CDR3: TGTGCCAGCAGTTTTCACAGGGAGCAGTTCTTC.

This chain connects TRBV6-1 to TRBJ2-2, with 11 bases aligning to TRBD2. The CDR3 runs 18 residues. The germline gives CDR1 MNHNS, CDR2 SASEGT. Germline trimming cut 2 bases from V and 0 bases from J; bases unmatched to any gene: 5. As DNA, the CDR3 is TGTGCCAGCAGTGAACAGGGACTAGCGGCAGCGAACACCGGGGAGCTGTTTTTT. It yields the protein CASSEQGLAAANTGELFF.